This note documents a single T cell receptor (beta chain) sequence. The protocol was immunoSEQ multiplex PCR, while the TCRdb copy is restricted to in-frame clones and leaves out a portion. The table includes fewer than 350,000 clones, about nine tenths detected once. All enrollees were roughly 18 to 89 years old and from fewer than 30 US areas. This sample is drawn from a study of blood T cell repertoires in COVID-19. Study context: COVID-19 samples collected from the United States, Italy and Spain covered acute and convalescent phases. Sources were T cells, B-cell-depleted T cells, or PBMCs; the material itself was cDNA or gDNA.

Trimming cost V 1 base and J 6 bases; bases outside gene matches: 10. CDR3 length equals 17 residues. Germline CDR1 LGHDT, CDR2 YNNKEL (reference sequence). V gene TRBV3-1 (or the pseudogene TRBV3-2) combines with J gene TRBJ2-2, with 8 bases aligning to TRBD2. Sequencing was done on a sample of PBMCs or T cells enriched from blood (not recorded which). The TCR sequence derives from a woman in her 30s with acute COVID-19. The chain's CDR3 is CASSQVTSGTLPGELFF. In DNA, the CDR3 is TGTGCCAGCAGCCAAGTCACTAGCGGAACCCTCCCCGGGGAGCTGTTTTTT.